This is a list of T cell receptor beta chains from one sample in a study of OX40 agonist ivuxolimab in advanced cancers. Clones were sequenced by immunoSEQ multiplex PCR, and TCRdb holds only the in-frame ones, with some missing. Of 100,000 to 150,000 clones listed, roughly 92% are singletons. The source was CD4+ or CD8+ T cells sorted from blood, collected in a trial of the OX40 agonist ivuxolimab. These receptors were taken from an adult with an advanced solid tumor such as melanoma, head and neck, liver or kidney cancer. Both conserved end residues are part of each CDR3. Fields, in order: V gene, J gene, D gene, clone size, CDR3 DNA, CDR3 protein. D genes are given only for firm matches. The size field is filled for only some rows; it gives once, few, many or a size class.

v_call: TRBV27; j_call: TRBJ1-2; d_call: TRBD1; clone_size: .; cdr3_nt: TGTGCCAGCAGTCCCTCCCGGGACAGGGGACGGGATGGCTACACCTTC; cdr3_aa: CASSPSRDRGRDGYTF
v_call: TRBV28; j_call: TRBJ1-2; d_call: .; clone_size: .; cdr3_nt: TGTGCCAGCAGTGGGACCCGACCGCTCTCGGGCTACACCTTC; cdr3_aa: CASSGTRPLSGYTF
v_call: TRBV5-1; j_call: TRBJ1-2; d_call: .; clone_size: .; cdr3_nt: TGCGCCAGCACCCAAGCGGGCCTAAACTATGGCTACACCTTC; cdr3_aa: CASTQAGLNYGYTF
v_call: TRBV19; j_call: TRBJ1-2; d_call: .; clone_size: .; cdr3_nt: TGTGCCAGTAGCGAGGGGGTAGTTGGCTACACCTTC; cdr3_aa: CASSEGVVGYTF
v_call: TRBV15; j_call: TRBJ2-7; d_call: TRBD1; clone_size: .; cdr3_nt: TGTGCCACCAGCAGAGCCCCAACCGGGACAGGGACCTACGAGCAGTACTTC; cdr3_aa: CATSRAPTGTGTYEQYF
v_call: TRBV7-8; j_call: TRBJ2-7; d_call: TRBD2; clone_size: .; cdr3_nt: TGTGCCAGCAGCTTAGCGGGGGCTAGGGGACTAGCGGGAGGCCTATCCTACGAGCAGTACTTC; cdr3_aa: CASSLAGARGLAGGLSYEQYF
v_call: TRBV19; j_call: TRBJ2-2; d_call: TRBD1; clone_size: .; cdr3_nt: TGTGCCAGTAGTACCGGGGACAGGGCCACCGGGGAGCTGTTTTTT; cdr3_aa: CASSTGDRATGELFF
v_call: TRBV10-3; j_call: TRBJ2-2; d_call: TRBD1; clone_size: .; cdr3_nt: TGTGCCATCAGTGAGTCGGGACAGGGGGGCACCGGGGAGCTGTTTTTT; cdr3_aa: CAISESGQGGTGELFF
v_call: TRBV7-8; j_call: TRBJ1-1; d_call: .; clone_size: .; cdr3_nt: TGTGCCAGCAGCCTAGGGCGCATGAACACTGAAGCTTTCTTT; cdr3_aa: CASSLGRMNTEAFF
v_call: TRBV6-6; j_call: TRBJ2-7; d_call: TRBD1; clone_size: .; cdr3_nt: TGTGCCAGCAGTTACTCGGGACAGGGCGCCTACGAGCAGTACTTC; cdr3_aa: CASSYSGQGAYEQYF
v_call: TRBV6-1; j_call: TRBJ2-5; d_call: .; clone_size: once; cdr3_nt: TGTGCCAGCAGTGAAGCGATGGATGGTTTATTAGAGACCCAGTACTTC; cdr3_aa: CASSEAMDGLLETQYF
v_call: TRBV27; j_call: TRBJ1-5; d_call: TRBD1; clone_size: .; cdr3_nt: TGTGCCAGCGGAGTACAGGGGGATCAGCCCCAGCATTTT; cdr3_aa: CASGVQGDQPQHF
v_call: TRBV7-9; j_call: TRBJ1-4; d_call: TRBD1; clone_size: .; cdr3_nt: TGTGCCAGCAGCTTAGCGAGGACAGGGGGGACTAATGAAAAACTGTTTTTT; cdr3_aa: CASSLARTGGTNEKLFF
v_call: TRBV27; j_call: TRBJ1-5; d_call: .; clone_size: .; cdr3_nt: TGTGCCACCCCCCCGGGACAAGGGTTCAATCAGCCCCAGCATTTT; cdr3_aa: CATPPGQGFNQPQHF
v_call: TRBV7-3; j_call: TRBJ2-3; d_call: .; clone_size: .; cdr3_nt: TGTGCCAGCAGCTTAAGGCGGGCCTCCACAGATACGCAGTATTTT; cdr3_aa: CASSLRRASTDTQYF
v_call: TRBV5-1; j_call: TRBJ2-7; d_call: TRBD2; clone_size: .; cdr3_nt: TGCGCCAGCAGCAAAGCGGGAGGGGAGTACGAGCAGTACTTC; cdr3_aa: CASSKAGGEYEQYF
v_call: TRBV19; j_call: TRBJ2-7; d_call: .; clone_size: .; cdr3_nt: TGTGCCAGTAGTACCCAGAAGGACATCTCCTACGAGCAGTACTTC; cdr3_aa: CASSTQKDISYEQYF
v_call: TRBV14; j_call: TRBJ2-7; d_call: .; clone_size: .; cdr3_nt: TGTGCCAGCAGCCGCCTCGACAGGATCGGCTCCTACGAGCAGTACTTC; cdr3_aa: CASSRLDRIGSYEQYF
v_call: TRBV28; j_call: TRBJ1-2; d_call: TRBD1; clone_size: .; cdr3_nt: TGTGCCAGCAGTTTCCCCGCCCGGGACAGCTATGGCTACACCTTC; cdr3_aa: CASSFPARDSYGYTF
v_call: TRBV2; j_call: TRBJ1-4; d_call: .; clone_size: .; cdr3_nt: TGTGCCAGCAGTGTGGGGAGGGCATCTAATGAAAAACTGTTTTTT; cdr3_aa: CASSVGRASNEKLFF
v_call: TRBV27; j_call: TRBJ2-2; d_call: TRBD2; clone_size: .; cdr3_nt: TGTGCCAGCAGACCTGCGGGAGTTGGGACCGGGGAGCTGTTTTTT; cdr3_aa: CASRPAGVGTGELFF
v_call: TRBV7-9; j_call: TRBJ2-5; d_call: .; clone_size: .; cdr3_nt: TGTGCCAGCAGCCCCGGGCGGCTAGTTCGGAGTAGAGAGACCCAGTACTTC; cdr3_aa: CASSPGRLVRSRETQYF
v_call: TRBV29-1; j_call: TRBJ2-7; d_call: TRBD1; clone_size: .; cdr3_nt: TGCAGCGCCGGAGACAGGGACTACGAGCAGTACTTC; cdr3_aa: CSAGDRDYEQYF
v_call: TRBV27; j_call: TRBJ2-1; d_call: TRBD2; clone_size: few; cdr3_nt: TGTGCCAGCAGTTCCCTAGCGGGAGTGGGGAATGAGCAGTTCTTC; cdr3_aa: CASSSLAGVGNEQFF
v_call: TRBV10-3; j_call: TRBJ2-5; d_call: .; clone_size: .; cdr3_nt: TGTGCCATCAGTGATGAGAGGGGCGTGGGAGAGACCCAGTACTTC; cdr3_aa: CAISDERGVGETQYF
v_call: TRBV5-4; j_call: TRBJ1-2; d_call: .; clone_size: .; cdr3_nt: TGTGCCAGCAGCTTGGTGTCAGGGGACTATGGCTACACCTTC; cdr3_aa: CASSLVSGDYGYTF
v_call: TRBV5-1; j_call: TRBJ2-3; d_call: .; clone_size: .; cdr3_nt: TGCGCCAGCAGCTTCGGAACTAGCACAGATACGCAGTATTTT; cdr3_aa: CASSFGTSTDTQYF
v_call: TRBV5-1; j_call: TRBJ1-5; d_call: .; clone_size: .; cdr3_nt: TGCGCCAGCAGCTTGGCCGGGCGTGATCAGCCCCAGCATTTT; cdr3_aa: CASSLAGRDQPQHF
v_call: TRBV19; j_call: TRBJ1-1; d_call: .; clone_size: .; cdr3_nt: TGTGCCAGTAGGACCGGTGCGAACACTGAAGCTTTCTTT; cdr3_aa: CASRTGANTEAFF
v_call: TRBV28; j_call: TRBJ1-6; d_call: .; clone_size: .; cdr3_nt: TGTGCCAGCGGCCCTCCTAATTCACCCCTCCACTTT; cdr3_aa: CASGPPNSPLHF
v_call: TRBV25-1; j_call: TRBJ2-3; d_call: .; clone_size: .; cdr3_nt: TGTGCCAGCAGTGGCTTACGCGGGATCGCAGATACGCAGTATTTT; cdr3_aa: CASSGLRGIADTQYF
v_call: TRBV7-2; j_call: TRBJ2-7; d_call: TRBD2; clone_size: .; cdr3_nt: TGTGCCAGCAGCCTTACCCTCAGCGGGAGTCTAACCTACGAGCAGTACTTC; cdr3_aa: CASSLTLSGSLTYEQYF